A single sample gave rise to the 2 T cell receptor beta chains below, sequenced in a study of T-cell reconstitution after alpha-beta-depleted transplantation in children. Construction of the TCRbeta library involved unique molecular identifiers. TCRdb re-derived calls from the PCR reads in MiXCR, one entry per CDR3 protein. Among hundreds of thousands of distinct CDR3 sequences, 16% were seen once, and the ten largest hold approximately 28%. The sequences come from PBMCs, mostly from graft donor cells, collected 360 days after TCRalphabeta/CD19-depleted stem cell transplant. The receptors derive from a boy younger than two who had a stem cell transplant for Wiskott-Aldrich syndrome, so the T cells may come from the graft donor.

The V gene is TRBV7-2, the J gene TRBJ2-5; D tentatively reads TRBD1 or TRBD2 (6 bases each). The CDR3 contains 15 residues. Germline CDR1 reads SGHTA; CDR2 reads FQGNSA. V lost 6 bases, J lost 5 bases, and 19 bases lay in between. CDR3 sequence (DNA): TGTGCCAGCAGTTCACAGGCTGGGGGGCCCGAGACCCAGTACTTC. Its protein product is CASSSQAGGPETQYF.

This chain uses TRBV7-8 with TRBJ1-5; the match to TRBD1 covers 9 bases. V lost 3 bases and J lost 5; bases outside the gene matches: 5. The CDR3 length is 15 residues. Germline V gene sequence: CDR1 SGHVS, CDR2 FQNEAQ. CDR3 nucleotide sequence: TGTGCCAGCAGCTTCCTCGGGACAGGGTATCAGCCCCAGCATTTT. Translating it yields CASSFLGTGYQPQHF.